Presented here are 11 T cell receptor beta chains from one specimen sequenced in a study of T cell repertoires and leukemia-associated antigens. The antigens for these receptors are not known. One entry per CDR3 protein results from TCRdb running MiXCR on the 5' RACE reads. The repertoire holds about 9,800 distinct CDR3 sequences, with about 40% as singletons. Sequenced: CD3+ T cells sorted from blood and cultured. Receptor source: a female donor in good health.

This clonotype came up many times. J is TRBJ2-5 and V is TRBV5-1; D is uncertain. Trimming removed 0 bases at V and 3 bases at J, with 21 bases between. The length of the CDR3 is 18 residues. CDR1 and CDR2 from the germline V gene are SGHRS and YFSETQ. The CDR3 here is CASSLAGRFWSDKETQYF. The DNA for the CDR3 is TGCGCCAGCAGCTTGGCGGGCCGCTTCTGGAGCGACAAAGAGACCCAGTACTTC.

This clonotype was counted only a few times. The junction shows a germline mismatch at one end, possibly a read error. This sequence joins TRBV9 and TRBJ1-6; D gene ambiguous. Germline V gene data show CDR1 as SGDLS and CDR2 as YYNGEE. The CDR3 has 12 amino acids. CDR3 sequence reads: CASNAPNPPLHF. The CDR3 region has the DNA TGTGCCAGCAACGCTCCTAATCCACCCCTCCACTTT.

Concerning this clonotype: The junction does not match germline at one end; this may be a read error. The genes are TRBV7-3 and TRBJ2-3; D may be TRBD2 (5 bases). The CDR3 contains 14 residues. Germline CDR1 and CDR2: SGHTA and FQGTGA. The CDR3 is CASGLKRPSDTQYF. The CDR3 DNA reads TGCGCCAGCGGCTTAAAGCGTCCATCAGATACGCAGTATTTT.

This clonotype turned up a few times. This sequence joins TRBV7-8 and TRBJ2-1; the match to TRBD2 covers 7 bases. Losses at the gene ends were 5 bases for V and 7 bases for J; bases not matched to a gene: 14. Looked up from germline, CDR1 is SGHVS and CDR2 is FQNEAQ. CDR3 length: 16 amino acids. The CDR3 DNA reads TGTGCCAGCAGCCCGAGGGAGGGCCGTCTTTTTAATGAGCAGTTCTTC. It translates to CASSPREGRLFNEQFF.

CDR3 amino acids: CASSGRRWGLDNEQFF. CDR3 in DNA: TGCGCCAGCAGTGGGAGGCGGTGGGGACTAGACAATGAGCAGTTCTTC. V and J are TRBV5-1 and TRBJ2-1; the match to TRBD2 covers 8 bases. CDR1 and CDR2 (germline): SGHRS, YFSETQ. This CDR3 has 16 residues. V was clipped by 5 bases and J by 5 bases; unmatched bases: 12.

This chain uses TRBV29-1 with TRBJ2-7, with a tentative D call TRBD1 (5 bases). CDR3 length equals 13 residues. Per germline, CDR1 SQVTM and CDR2 ANQGSEA. The ends were cut back, 1 base at V and 3 bases at J, with 10 bases in the middle. The CDR3, as DNA: TGCAGCGTTGAAGGGCAGGGCCTCTACGAGCAGTACTTC. As protein: CSVEGQGLYEQYF.

By share, this clonotype ranks as medium-sized (0.01 to 0.1%). The chain carries TRBV4-1 and TRBJ2-2; D is perhaps TRBD2 (5 bases). The V gene lost 3 bases and the J gene lost 2 bases, with 10 bases spanning the gap. CDR3 length equals 15 residues. CDR1 MGHRA and CDR2 YSYEKL come from the germline V gene. CDR3 in amino acids: CASSHPGKNTGELFF. In DNA form, the CDR3 reads TGCGCCAGCAGCCACCCGGGAAAAAACACCGGGGAGCTGTTTTTT.

The rearrangement uses TRBV5-6 and TRBJ2-1, with D perhaps given as TRBD1 or TRBD2 (5 bases each). CDR1 and CDR2 from the germline V gene are SGHDT and YYEEEE. The CDR3 is 17 amino acids. V was shortened by 2 bases and J by 0 bases, with 15 bases between the two germline ends. The chain's CDR3 is CASSFFGAENSYNEQFF. The CDR3 DNA sequence: TGTGCCAGCAGCTTCTTCGGGGCAGAAAACTCCTACAATGAGCAGTTCTTC. Full variable domain (rest looked up from reference TRBV5-6 and TRBJ2-1): DAGVTQSPTHLIKTRGQQVTLRCSPKSGHDTVSWYQQALGQGPQFIFQYYEEEERQRGNFPDRFSGHQFPNYSSELNVNALLLGDSALYLCASSFFGAENSYNEQFFGPGTRLTVL.

A word on this clonotype: It is likely a read error, because the conserved phenylalanine at the end of the CDR3 is missing. No DNA is shown, since the ends of the CDR3 on it are uncertain; the CDR3 is the one TCRdb lists. This chain uses TRBV6-5 with TRBJ2-1. The CDR3 comprises 14 residues, both ends counted. Germline V gene sequence: CDR1 MNHEY, CDR2 SVGAGI. CDR3 region: CASSYSSTSSKQLL.

The chain carries TRBV28 and TRBJ2-3, with 7 bases aligning to TRBD2. With V trimmed by 3 bases and J by 1 base, 7 bases remained unmatched. Germline values: CDR1 MDHEN, CDR2 SYDVKM. The CDR3 runs to 16 residues. CDR3 bases: TGTGCCAGCAGTTTCCTTGTACGGGAGGGCACAGATACGCAGTATTTT. It codes for CASSFLVREGTDTQYF.

The gene calls are TRBV5-1 and TRBJ2-1, with 7 bases identical to TRBD2. V was pared by 2 bases and J by 8 bases, with 19 bases of the junction left unmatched. Germline V gives CDR1 SGHRS, CDR2 YFSETQ. The CDR3 is 18 amino acids. CDR3 protein: CASSFNSPGGYLGDEQFF. The CDR3 DNA is TGCGCCAGCAGCTTTAACTCCCCGGGAGGCTATTTAGGAGATGAGCAGTTCTTC.